Shown below are 29 T cell receptor beta chains from a single sample sequenced in a study of T cell changes during pregnancy in multiple sclerosis. The table came from immunoSEQ multiplex PCR; TCRdb's copy has only in-frame clones and leaves some out. The sample includes about 34,000 clones, 90% of them seen just once. Source: CD8+ T cells from peripheral blood mononuclear cells, taken in the first trimester of pregnancy. The receptors here all came from a female donor with multiple sclerosis, enrolled in a pregnancy study.

The chain links TRBV11-3 to TRBJ2-7; 8 bases are shared with TRBD1. V was pared by 3 bases and J by 4 bases, with 5 bases of the junction left unmatched. The CDR3 consists of 14 residues. CDR1 and CDR2 from the germline V gene are SGHNT and YENEEA. The DNA for the CDR3 is TGTGCCAGCAGCTTCGGGACAGGAGTTTACGAGCAGTACTTC. This encodes CASSFGTGVYEQYF. Complete variable domain (other parts from reference TRBV11-3 and TRBJ2-7): EAGVVQSPRYKIIEKKQPVAFWCNPISGHNTLYWYLQNLGQGPELLIRYENEEAVDDSQLPKDRFSAERLKGVDSTLKIQPAELGDSAVYLCASSFGTGVYEQYFGPGTRLTVT.

This clone has a handful of counts. The chain recombines TRBV7-3 with TRBJ2-3; the match to TRBD2 covers 11 bases. V lost 5 bases to trimming and J lost 6 bases; unmatched junction nucleotides: 4. Germline values: CDR1 SGHTA, CDR2 FQGTGA. The CDR3 loop spans 14 amino acids. In nucleotides, the CDR3 is TGTGCCAGCAGCCGACTAGCGGGAACTGATACGCAGTATTTT. This translates into CASSRLAGTDTQYF.

The rearrangement joins TRBV6-1 to TRBJ1-1; a possible D gene is TRBD1 (6 bases). Germline lookup yields CDR1 MNHNS and CDR2 SASEGT. The CDR3 totals 14 residues. Trimming left V 8 bases short and J 1 base short, with 14 bases between. CDR3 sequence reads: CASPQRDKNTEAFF. The CDR3 DNA reads TGTGCCAGCCCCCAGAGGGACAAGAACACTGAAGCTTTCTTT.

This chain links TRBV15 with TRBJ2-4; D gene uncertain. Trimming took off 0 bases at V and 0 bases at J, with 9 bases between the two ends. CDR1 and CDR2 from the germline V gene are LNHNV and YYDKDF (reference sequence). CDR3 length: 16 residues. The CDR3 region is CATSREVSVAKNIQYF. CDR3 nucleotides: TGTGCCACCAGCAGAGAGGTCTCGGTAGCCAAAAACATTCAGTACTTC.

V gene TRBV7-9 combines with J gene TRBJ2-1, with 10 bases lining up with TRBD1. In germline, CDR1 is SEHNR, CDR2 FQNEAQ (reference sequence). This CDR3 spans 15 amino acids. V was clipped by 5 bases and J by 4 bases; unmatched bases: 5. The CDR3 DNA follows: TGTGCCAGCAGCATGCCGGGACAGGGGTACAATGAGCAGTTCTTC. Its translation is CASSMPGQGYNEQFF.

This clone turned up a few times. CDR3 residues: CASSLAEGAYTEAFF. CDR3 nucleotides: TGCGCCAGCAGCTTGGCCGAGGGGGCCTACACTGAAGCTTTCTTT. The chain has TRBV5-1 and TRBJ1-1, with TRBD1 identical over 7 bases. This CDR3 comprises 15 residues. CDR1 is SGHRS, CDR2 YFSETQ, per germline. Unmatched junction bases numbered 5, after V lost 0 bases and J lost 3 bases.

The chain has TRBV30 and TRBJ2-3; the match to TRBD2 covers 10 bases. V dropped 1 base and J dropped 5; count of bases not matched to a gene: 0. This CDR3 has 13 residues. Germline values: CDR1 GTSNPN, CDR2 SVGIG (reference sequence). CDR3 DNA: TGTGCCTGGAGTGGGACTAGCGGAGATACGCAGTATTTT. Translation: CAWSGTSGDTQYF. The full variable domain, in which reference TRBV30 and TRBJ2-3 provide the parts outside the CDR3, is SQTIHQWPATLVQPVGSPLSLECTVEGTSNPNLYWYRQAAGRGLQLLFYSVGIGQISSEVPQNLSASRPQDRQFILSSKKLLLSDSGFYLCAWSGTSGDTQYFGPGTRLTVL.

This chain connects TRBV4-1 to TRBJ2-1; a weak D match, TRBD2 (6 bases). This CDR3 contains 16 residues. CDR1 is MGHRA, CDR2 YSYEKL, per germline. Trimming stripped 1 base from V and 5 bases from J, with 15 bases between. The CDR3 coding sequence is TGCGCCAGCAGCCAAGGGAAGTTGGGACTCCACAATGAGCAGTTCTTC. Protein: CASSQGKLGLHNEQFF.

The V gene is TRBV7-8, the J gene TRBJ1-5; a possible D gene is TRBD1 (6 bases). Germline CDR1 reads SGHVS; CDR2 reads FQNEAQ. Between the trimmed V and J ends, which lost 3 bases and 0 bases, there was a span of 15 bases. The CDR3 contains 17 residues. DNA for the CDR3: TGTGCCAGCAGCTTGTTGAACAGGGCGTTTAGCAATCAGCCCCAGCATTTT. Residues: CASSLLNRAFSNQPQHF.

On this clone itself: Germline is not matched at one junction end, which may reflect a read error. The V gene is TRBV7-7, the J gene TRBJ2-2; TRBD1 matches at 10 bases. From germline, CDR1 is SSHAT and CDR2 FNYEAQ (reference sequence). CDR3 length: 15 amino acids. Here the CDR3 DNA reads TGTGCTAGCAGCTTTGGGACAGGGGACACCGGGGAGCTGTTTTTT. Its translation: CASSFGTGDTGELFF.

V is TRBV19 and J is TRBJ2-7, with TRBD1 matching 7 bases. Germline trimming cut 6 bases from V and 2 bases from J; bases unmatched to any gene: 10. In germline, CDR1 is LNHDA, CDR2 SQIVND (reference sequence). CDR3 size: 15 residues. CDR3 in DNA: TGTGCCAGTAGCCCCAGCCGGGACAGCACCTACGAGCAGTACTTC. This sequence encodes CASSPSRDSTYEQYF.

V and J are TRBV9 and TRBJ2-7; 7 bases are shared with TRBD1. The germline gives CDR1 SGDLS, CDR2 YYNGEE. With V trimmed by 2 bases and J by 2 bases, 4 bases remained unmatched. CDR3 size: 14 residues. DNA of the CDR3: TGTGCCAGCAGCGTTACGGACAGGCCCTACGAGCAGTACTTC. This sequence encodes CASSVTDRPYEQYF.

This chain links TRBV28 with TRBJ2-7; no definite D call. The CDR3 spans 11 residues. V shed 6 bases and J shed 4 bases, with 7 bases lying between them. Germline V gene lookup returns CDR1 MDHEN and CDR2 SYDVKM. CDR3 region: CASRGTYEQYF. CDR3 nucleotide sequence: TGTGCCAGCAGGGGCACATACGAGCAGTACTTC.

The chain links TRBV4-1 to TRBJ2-7; 13 bases line up with TRBD2. J gave up 5 bases and V 0 bases, and 1 base lay outside the gene matches. The CDR3 runs 15 residues. Per the germline V gene, CDR1 is MGHRA and CDR2 is YSYEKL. DNA for the CDR3: TGCGCCAGCAGCCAAGAGGGACTAGCGGGAAACGAGCAGTACTTC. Its translation: CASSQEGLAGNEQYF.

Only a few counts were recorded for this clone. The chain uses TRBV19 and TRBJ2-4; maybe TRBD2 (5 bases). Germline CDR1 LNHDA, CDR2 SQIVND (reference sequence). The CDR3 loop spans 12 amino acids. V was clipped by 6 bases and J by 8 bases, with 11 bases between them. CDR3 residues: CASSWGVDIQYF. The CDR3 DNA sequence: TGTGCCAGTAGCTGGGGAGTGGACATTCAGTACTTC. Filled out from reference TRBV19 and TRBJ2-4, the complete variable domain reads DGGITQSPKYLFRKEGQNVTLSCEQNLNHDAMYWYRQDPGQGLRLIYYSQIVNDFQKGDIAEGYSVSREKKESFPLTVTSAQKNPTAFYLCASSWGVDIQYFGAGTRLSVL.

This CDR3 is CASSISQGYTGNTIYF. CDR3 DNA: TGTGCCAGTAGTATAAGCCAGGGCTACACTGGAAACACCATATATTTT. The rearrangement joins TRBV19 to TRBJ1-3; weak D call: TRBD1 (5 bases). The V end lost 2 bases, the J end lost 2 bases, and 13 bases lay between the germline ends. The CDR3 covers 16 residues. Per germline, CDR1 LNHDA and CDR2 SQIVND (reference sequence).

The chain is built from TRBV30 and TRBJ2-7, with 8 bases lining up with TRBD1. The trim removed 0 bases at V and 2 bases at J, leaving 3 bases unmatched. The germline gives CDR1 GTSNPN, CDR2 SVGIG (reference sequence). This CDR3 comprises 14 residues. The CDR3 DNA is TGTGCCTGGAGTGTTCAACAGGGGGCCTACGAGCAGTACTTC. This encodes CAWSVQQGAYEQYF.

The chain has TRBV29-1 and TRBJ2-2, with 9 bases lining up with TRBD1. CDR3 length equals 15 residues. Germline V gene data show CDR1 as SQVTM and CDR2 as ANQGSEA. The ends lost 4 bases at V and 4 bases at J; junction bases unmatched: 7. CDR3: CSVGGTGTITGELFF. The CDR3 region has the DNA TGCAGCGTTGGAGGGACAGGGACTATCACCGGGGAGCTGTTTTTT.

This clone was seen once. The gene calls are TRBV14 and TRBJ2-3; 10 bases line up with TRBD2. The CDR3 consists of 16 residues. From germline, CDR1 is SGHDN and CDR2 FVKESK. V lost 4 bases, J lost 2 bases, and 6 bases stayed unmatched. CDR3: CASSPLAGVHTDTQYF. For the CDR3, the DNA is TGTGCCAGCAGCCCCCTAGCGGGAGTTCACACAGATACGCAGTATTTT. The full variable domain, in which reference TRBV14 and TRBJ2-3 provide the parts outside the CDR3, is EAGVTQFPSHSVIEKGQTVTLRCDPISGHDNLYWYRRVMGKEIKFLLHFVKESKQDESGMPNNRFLAERTGGTYSTLKVQPAELEDSGVYFCASSPLAGVHTDTQYFGPGTRLTVL.

V and J are TRBV7-9 and TRBJ2-5; TRBD1 agrees at 12 bases. Germline V gene data show CDR1 as SEHNR and CDR2 as FQNEAQ (reference sequence). V lost 4 bases to trimming and J lost 5 bases; unmatched junction nucleotides: 5. The CDR3 consists of 15 residues. CDR3 coding DNA: TGTGCCAGCAGCTCCAGGGACAGGGGGCTGGAGACCCAGTACTTC. Protein: CASSSRDRGLETQYF.

This rearrangement joins TRBV13 to TRBJ2-1; 14 nucleotides agree with TRBD2. J was trimmed by 9 bases and V by 2 bases; bases with no gene match: 6. The CDR3 has 16 amino acids. From germline, CDR1 is PRHDT and CDR2 FYEKMQ (reference sequence). This CDR3 reads CASSLKGTSGRGEQFF. As DNA, the CDR3 is TGTGCCAGCAGCTTAAAGGGGACTAGCGGGAGAGGTGAGCAGTTCTTC.

The chain couples TRBV27 to TRBJ2-1; D possibly corresponds to TRBD1 (6 bases). Trimming took off 8 bases at V and 2 bases at J, with 10 bases between the two ends. The CDR3 spans 13 residues. In germline, CDR1 is MNHEY, CDR2 SMNVEV (reference sequence). The CDR3 nucleotides are TGTGCCAGCTCTCGGGACACCTACAATGAGCAGTTCTTC. It yields the protein CASSRDTYNEQFF.

This chain connects TRBV5-6 to TRBJ2-1, with 13 bases lining up with TRBD2. CDR1 and CDR2 from the germline V gene are SGHDT and YYEEEE. This CDR3 spans 14 amino acids. The trim removed 5 bases at V and 9 bases at J, leaving 5 bases unmatched. The CDR3 loop reads CASRPGLAGSEQFF. CDR3 nucleotide sequence: TGTGCCAGCAGGCCGGGACTAGCGGGAAGTGAGCAGTTCTTC.

This rearrangement joins TRBV13 to TRBJ2-7; tentative D call: TRBD1 (6 bases). Trimming stripped 1 base from V and 3 bases from J, with 7 bases between. The CDR3 consists of 13 residues. Germline assignment: CDR1 PRHDT and CDR2 FYEKMQ (reference sequence). The CDR3 region has the DNA TGTGCCAGCAGCTTAGAACAGGGCTACGAGCAGTACTTC. Translated, it gives CASSLEQGYEQYF. Drawing the rest from reference TRBV13 and TRBJ2-7, the complete variable domain is AAGVIQSPRHLIKEKRETATLKCYPIPRHDTVYWYQQGPGQDPQFLISFYEKMQSDKGSIPDRFSAQQFSDYHSELNMSSLELGDSALYFCASSLEQGYEQYFGPGTRLTVT.

The chain couples TRBV9 to TRBJ1-2; D not certain. Trimming took off 4 bases at V and 10 bases at J, with 17 bases between the two ends. The germline CDR1 and CDR2 sequences are SGDLS and YYNGEE. The CDR3 loop spans 13 amino acids. The CDR3 DNA sequence: TGTGCCAGCAGCTTAGGGTCCGGGGATGCCTACACCTTC. Amino acid sequence: CASSLGSGDAYTF.

The genes are TRBV28 and TRBJ2-2; unclear D gene. CDR1 is MDHEN, CDR2 SYDVKM, per germline. The CDR3 is 15 amino acids. V lost 6 bases and J lost 5, with 16 bases in between. The CDR3 loop is CASSPNYLPTGELFF. The CDR3 region has the DNA TGTGCCAGCAGCCCCAACTACCTACCGACCGGGGAGCTGTTTTTT.

CDR3 coding DNA: TGTGCCAGCAGTAAGAGCGGGGGCTCCTACAATGAGCAGTTCTTC. Translated, it gives CASSKSGGSYNEQFF. The chain uses TRBV9 and TRBJ2-1; 8 bases align to TRBD2. Per the germline V gene, CDR1 is SGDLS and CDR2 is YYNGEE. This CDR3 spans 15 amino acids. V was pared by 5 bases and J by 0 bases, with 4 bases of the junction left unmatched.

This chain links TRBV13 with TRBJ1-1, with a possible D match to TRBD1 (6 bases). Trimming cost V 1 base and J 1 base, with 13 bases left between them. Per germline, CDR1 PRHDT and CDR2 FYEKMQ (reference sequence). This CDR3 is 16 amino acids long. The CDR3 spells CASSLVGDNRNTEAFF. The DNA of the CDR3 is TGTGCCAGCAGCTTAGTAGGGGACAACCGGAACACTGAAGCTTTCTTT.

This clone was seen once. CDR3 nucleotide sequence: TGTGCCTGGAGTGTAAAAGTTTTAAGAAGCGATACGCAGTATTTT. Translated, it gives CAWSVKVLRSDTQYF. This sequence joins TRBV30 and TRBJ2-3; no definite D call. The CDR3 runs to 15 residues. V lost 0 bases, J lost 6 bases, and 16 bases lay in between. The germline CDR1 and CDR2 sequences are GTSNPN and SVGIG (reference sequence).